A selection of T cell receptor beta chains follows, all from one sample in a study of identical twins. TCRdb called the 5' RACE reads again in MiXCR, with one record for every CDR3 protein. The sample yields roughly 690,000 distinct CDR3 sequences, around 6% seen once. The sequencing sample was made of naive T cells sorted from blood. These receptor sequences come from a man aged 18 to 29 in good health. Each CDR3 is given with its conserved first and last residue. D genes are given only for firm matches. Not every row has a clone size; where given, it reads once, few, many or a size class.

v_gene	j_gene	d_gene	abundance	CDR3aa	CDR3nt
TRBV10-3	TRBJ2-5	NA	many	CAISATGSKETQYF	TGTGCCATCAGCGCGACAGGAAGCAAAGAGACCCAGTACTTC
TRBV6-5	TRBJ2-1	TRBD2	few	CASSYQVFAGVAEQFF	TGTGCCAGCAGTTACCAGGTTTTTGCGGGAGTTGCTGAGCAGTTCTTC
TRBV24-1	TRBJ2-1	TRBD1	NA	CATSSGQVSYNEQFF	TGTGCCACCAGTTCCGGACAGGTTTCCTACAATGAGCAGTTCTTC
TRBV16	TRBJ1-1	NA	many	CASSWTVEPFF	TGTGCCAGCAGCTGGACAGTGGAACCTTTCTTT
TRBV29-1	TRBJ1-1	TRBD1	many	CSITTGDSAFF	TGCAGCATAACCACAGGGGATTCGGCTTTCTTT
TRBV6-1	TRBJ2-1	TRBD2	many	CASRTSGRFGEQFF	TGTGCCAGCAGGACTAGCGGGAGATTCGGTGAGCAGTTCTTC
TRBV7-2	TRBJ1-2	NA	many	CASSFNAVNYGYTF	TGTGCCAGCAGCTTTAATGCAGTGAACTATGGCTACACCTTC
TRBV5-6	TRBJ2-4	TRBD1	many	CASKRGTGEPNIQYF	TGTGCCAGCAAACGGGGGACAGGGGAGCCTAACATTCAGTACTTC
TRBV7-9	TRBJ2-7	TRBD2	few	CASSAFGGIEQYF	TGTGCCAGCAGCGCTTTCGGGGGGATCGAGCAGTACTTC
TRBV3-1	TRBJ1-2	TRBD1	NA	CASSQEGQLPYGYTF	TGTGCCAGCAGCCAAGAGGGACAGCTACCCTATGGCTACACCTTC
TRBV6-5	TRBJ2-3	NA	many	CASSSRDLSTDTQYF	TGTGCCAGCAGTTCCAGGGACCTTAGCACAGATACGCAGTATTTT
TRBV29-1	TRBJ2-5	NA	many	CSAVGGARETQYF	TGCAGCGCCGTAGGGGGGGCGCGAGAGACCCAGTACTTC
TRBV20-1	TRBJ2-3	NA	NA	CSATDQSTDTQYF	TGCAGTGCAACCGACCAAAGCACAGATACGCAGTATTTT
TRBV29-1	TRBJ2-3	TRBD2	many	CSVESGASTDTQYF	TGCAGCGTTGAGAGCGGGGCTAGCACAGATACGCAGTATTTT
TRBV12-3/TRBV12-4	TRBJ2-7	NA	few	CASSFGVASYEQYF	TGTGCCAGCAGTTTCGGTGTGGCCTCCTACGAGCAGTACTTC
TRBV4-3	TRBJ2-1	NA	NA	CASSQARDRDEQFF	TGCGCCAGCAGCCAAGCCAGGGATAGGGATGAGCAGTTCTTC
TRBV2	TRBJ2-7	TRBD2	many	CASSAPVGSSGRLSYEQYF	TGTGCCAGCAGCGCCCCGGTGGGTTCTAGCGGGAGGCTTTCCTACGAGCAGTACTTC
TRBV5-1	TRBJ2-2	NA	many	CASSFDSTGELFF	TGCGCCAGCAGTTTCGACAGCACCGGGGAGCTGTTTTTT
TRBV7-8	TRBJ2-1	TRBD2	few	CASSLPGRVSNNEQFF	TGTGCCAGCAGCTTGCCCGGGAGGGTTTCGAACAATGAGCAGTTCTTC
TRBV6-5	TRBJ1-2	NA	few	CASSYGPNPNYGYTF	TGTGCCAGCAGTTACGGGCCCAACCCTAACTATGGCTACACCTTC